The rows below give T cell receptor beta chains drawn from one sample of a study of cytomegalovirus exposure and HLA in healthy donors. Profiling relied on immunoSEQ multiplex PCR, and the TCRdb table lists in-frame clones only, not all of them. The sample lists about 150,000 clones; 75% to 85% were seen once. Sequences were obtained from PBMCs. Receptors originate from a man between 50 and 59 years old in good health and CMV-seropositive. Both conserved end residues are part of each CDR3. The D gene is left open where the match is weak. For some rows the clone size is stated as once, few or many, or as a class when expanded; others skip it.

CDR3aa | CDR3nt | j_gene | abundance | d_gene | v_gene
CAWSRDFYGYTF | TGTGCCTGGAGTCGGGACTTCTATGGCTACACCTTC | TRBJ1-2 | once | - | TRBV30
CASSLVGDPNETQYF | TGCGCCAGCAGCTTGGTGGGAGACCCAAATGAGACCCAGTACTTC | TRBJ2-5 | - | - | TRBV5-1
CASSYGTSGGTDTQYF | TGCGCCAGCAGCTACGGGACTAGCGGCGGCACAGATACGCAGTATTTT | TRBJ2-3 | - | TRBD2 | TRBV4-1
CASSEEAGFNSPLHF | TGTGCCAGCAGTGAAGAAGCAGGGTTTAATTCACCCCTCCACTTT | TRBJ1-6 | few | - | TRBV6-1
CASSPQGTNYEQYF | TGTGCCAGTAGTCCACAGGGTACCAACTACGAGCAGTACTTC | TRBJ2-7 | - | - | TRBV19
CASGLPVGSLAGPYNEQFF | TGTGCTAGTGGTTTGCCAGTGGGGAGTCTAGCGGGACCCTACAATGAGCAGTTCTTC | TRBJ2-1 | - | TRBD2 | TRBV12-5
CSSSSNRGLLDGYTF | TGTTCCAGCAGCTCCAACAGGGGGCTTCTTGATGGCTACACCTTC | TRBJ1-2 | - | TRBD1 | TRBV7-9
CAISPGTASDTEAFF | TGTGCCATCAGCCCAGGGACAGCATCGGACACTGAAGCTTTCTTT | TRBJ1-1 | - | TRBD1 | TRBV10-3
CASSPPASGYNEQFF | TGTGCCAGCTCACCACCGGCTAGCGGATACAATGAGCAGTTCTTC | TRBJ2-1 | - | TRBD2 | TRBV18
CAIRGGSDPEKTQYF | TGTGCCATCAGAGGGGGTTCGGATCCGGAGAAGACCCAGTACTTC | TRBJ2-5 | - | - | TRBV10-3
CASSRRIRTGNAGAETQYF | TGTGCCAGCAGCCGCCGGATAAGGACAGGGAATGCGGGGGCAGAGACCCAGTACTTC | TRBJ2-5 | - | - | TRBV7-2
CASSQYSSDEQYF | TGTGCCAGCAGCCAGTACAGCTCGGACGAGCAGTACTTC | TRBJ2-7 | - | - | TRBV7-9
CASSDSNTGGSGANVLTF | TGTGCCAGCAGTGACTCAAACACAGGGGGCTCTGGGGCCAACGTCCTGACTTTC | TRBJ2-6 | - | TRBD1 | TRBV6-4
CASSPGGHEQYF | TGTGCCAGCAGCCCCGGTGGGCACGAGCAGTACTTC | TRBJ2-7 | - | - | TRBV7-8
CASSSRLAGTGELFF | TGTGCCAGCAGTTCTCGTTTAGCGGGGACCGGGGAGCTGTTTTTT | TRBJ2-2 | - | TRBD2 | TRBV5-4
CASRRQAANTGELFF | TGTGCCAGCAGAAGACAGGCCGCGAACACCGGGGAGCTGTTTTTT | TRBJ2-2 | - | - | TRBV6-5
CASAGTSGSTDTQYF | TGTGCCAGCGCAGGGACTAGCGGGAGCACAGATACGCAGTATTTT | TRBJ2-3 | - | TRBD2 | TRBV28
CASSYTSGSSYEQYF | TGCGCCAGCAGCTACACTAGCGGGAGCTCTTACGAGCAGTACTTC | TRBJ2-7 | - | TRBD2 | TRBV5-1
CASSLQGSTEAFF | TGTGCCAGCAGCCTACAGGGGAGTACTGAAGCTTTCTTT | TRBJ1-1 | - | TRBD1 | TRBV11-2
CASSPDGGMRYEQYF | TGCGCCAGCAGCCCGGACGGAGGCATGCGCTACGAGCAGTACTTC | TRBJ2-7 | few | - | TRBV5-1
CASSIGGVREKLFF | TGTGCCAGTAGTATAGGGGGCGTCCGCGAAAAACTGTTTTTT | TRBJ1-4 | - | - | TRBV19
CAWSRQGIYEKLFF | TGTGCCTGGAGTAGGCAGGGAATCTACGAAAAACTGTTTTTT | TRBJ1-4 | - | - | TRBV30